This T cell receptor (beta chain) originates from a study of T cells after posttransplantation cyclophosphamide (dated by TCRdb to between 2015 and 2016). Background on the whole study: Using TRB sequencing, the study followed how the T cell repertoire rebuilt after myeloablative bone marrow transplantation with posttransplantation cyclophosphamide given as GVHD prophylaxis. Samples from under 40 PTCy-treated patients and approximately 15 related bone marrow donors of those patients were subjected to antigen receptor sequencing. Blood from all 35 or so PTCy patients with 1-year posttransplant specimens was subjected to TRB sequencing. In 3 patients, TRB sequencing was also performed on up to 3 more blood samples taken 2 to 5.2 years after transplant, and in a handful of patients, pretransplant blood was also TRB-sequenced. Because TRA and TRB clonality were tightly correlated in several samples, subsequent TCR analyses were focused on TRB only. Public TRB sequences were queried against a database of over 3,600 sequences associated with responses to pathogens, tumor antigens, self-antigens and alloantigens. Broader findings and caveats from the paper: Across the approximately 47 patients, TRB clonality was highly associated with recipient CMV seropositivity and CMV reactivation, and diversity with PTCy was similar to that in the CNI/methotrexate controls. Donor-recipient similarity was low at 1-2 months but rose over the first year, and later blood repertoires were often dominated by donor CD8+ memory clones. The TRB repertoires of T cells infiltrating skin or the GI tract showed only limited overlap with the TRB repertoires found in blood.

TRB sequencing was run on genomic DNA with either the immunoSEQ assay at survey resolution or the hsTCRB kit. Concerning the study's data processing: The immunoSEQ software handled initial read processing, and the LymphoSeq R package was used for repertoire analyses. Clonality was calculated as 1 minus normalized Shannon entropy, and the Gini coefficient was also calculated for each TRB dataset. To infer phenotypes in unsorted samples, TRB sequences from sorted subsets of the recipient or donor were mapped onto unsorted samples from the same recipient. TCRdb limited this immuneACCESS table to in-frame rearrangements with V and J called. A share of clones is missing; checked studies link under half to unresolved V genes, and the rest is unexplained. D and trimming were read from the DNA, whereas the V and J calls and clone size are those reported in that table. Counted in this sample were about 20,000 clones; approximately 98% of them appeared once. Of the sample, about 0.15% falls within the top ten clones.

Viable CD3+CD4+ or CD3+CD8+ cells that were CCR7+CD45RA+CD45RO-CD95-CD27+CD28+ were defined as naive T cells. Related bone marrow donors provided peripheral blood samples on the day of marrow donation. Peripheral blood and bone marrow mononuclear cells were isolated by Ficoll-Hypaque density centrifugation and cryopreserved. CD4+ and CD8+ T cells, including naive and memory subsets, were sorted by FACS using a FACSAria II. This clone is a singleton in its sample. No cognate antigen has been identified for it. No clone much larger than this one lies a single base away; base qualities are absent. The TCR comes from a man aged 40-55 years in good health, CMV-negative, and a related stem cell transplant donor. Sequencing used naive CD4+ T cells sorted from PBMCs.

The CDR3 is CASSFQGSGYGYTF. The DNA is TGCGCCAGCAGCTTCCAGGGGTCGGGCTATGGCTACACCTTC. Recombination connected TRBV5-1 to TRBJ1-2; a tentative D call is TRBD1 (6 bases match). The germline V gene supplies CDR1 SGHRS and CDR2 YFSETQ. Trimming costs V 2 bases and J 4 bases, and their ends lie 12 bases apart. There are 14 amino acids in the CDR3, from cysteine to phenylalanine inclusive. The sequence is cut down to CDR3 DNA, 42 bases in frame from base 1.